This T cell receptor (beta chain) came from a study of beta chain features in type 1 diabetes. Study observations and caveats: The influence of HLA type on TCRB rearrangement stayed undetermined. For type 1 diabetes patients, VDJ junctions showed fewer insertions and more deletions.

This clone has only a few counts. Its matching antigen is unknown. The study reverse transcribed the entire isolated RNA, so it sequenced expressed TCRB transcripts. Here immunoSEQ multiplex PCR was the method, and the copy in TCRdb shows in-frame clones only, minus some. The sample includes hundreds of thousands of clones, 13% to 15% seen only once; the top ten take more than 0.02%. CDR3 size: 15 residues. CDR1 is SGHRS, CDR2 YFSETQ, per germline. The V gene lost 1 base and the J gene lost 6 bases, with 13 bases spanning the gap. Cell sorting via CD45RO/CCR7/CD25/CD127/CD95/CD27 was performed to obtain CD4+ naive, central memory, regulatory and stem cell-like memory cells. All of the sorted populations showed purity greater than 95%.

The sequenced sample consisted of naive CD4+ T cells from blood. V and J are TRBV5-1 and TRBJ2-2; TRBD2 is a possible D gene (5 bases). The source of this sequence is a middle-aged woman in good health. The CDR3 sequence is CASSLIPSGAGELFF. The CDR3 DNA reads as TGCGCCAGCAGCTTGATTCCTTCCGGGGCCGGGGAGCTGTTTTTT.